This passage covers 26 T cell receptor beta chains from one sample sequenced in a study of T cells in Graves' hyperthyroidism and ophthalmopathy. RNA transcripts were the template for amplifying TCR beta CDR3 regions. The HTBI primer set served for first-round RT-PCR of the TCR CDR3. TCRdb called the multiplex PCR reads again in MiXCR, with one record for every CDR3 protein. The repertoire consists of 500,000 to 800,000 distinct CDR3 sequences, with nearly 45% occurring once and the leading ten covering under 8%. The sequencing input was peripheral blood or thyroid tissue (not recorded which). The receptors here all came from an adult man with Graves' disease, either hyperthyroidism or ophthalmopathy (not recorded which).

This clonotype has just a few counts. This chain connects TRBV7-9 to TRBJ2-7, with 9 bases identical to TRBD2. CDR1 and CDR2 (germline): SEHNR, FQNEAQ (reference sequence). The CDR3 runs to 17 residues. V was clipped by 6 bases and J by 0 bases; unmatched bases: 12. CDR3 sequence (DNA): TGTGCCAGCAGTCAAGCGGGAGCGGGAGGTGGCTCCTACGAGCAGTACTTC. Its translation: CASSQAGAGGGSYEQYF. Based on the CDR3 plus reference TRBV7-9 and TRBJ2-7, the full variable domain is DTGVSQNPRHKITKRGQNVTFRCDPISEHNRLYWYRQTLGQGPEFLTYFQNEAQLEKSRLLSDRFSAERPKGSFSTLEIQRTEQGDSAMYLCASSQAGAGGGSYEQYFGPGTRLTVT.

As to this clonotype: A junction boundary mismatches the germline segment, possibly from a read error. The chain combines TRBV9 with TRBJ1-2; the match to TRBD1 covers 7 bases. Germline V gene sequence: CDR1 SGDLS, CDR2 YYNGEE. CDR3 length equals 15 residues. The CDR3 DNA follows: TGTGCCGGCAGCGGCGGGACAGAGATTAGGTATGGCTACACCTTC. It yields the protein CAGSGGTEIRYGYTF.

J is TRBJ1-4 and V is TRBV28; 8 nucleotides agree with TRBD1. Germline CDR1 MDHEN, CDR2 SYDVKM. The CDR3 runs to 14 residues. With 5 bases clipped from V and 7 bases from J, the junction kept 6 bases outside the gene matches. In nucleotides, the CDR3 is TGTGCCAGCAGTATCCGGACAGGGTTTGAAAAACTGTTTTTT. This sequence encodes CASSIRTGFEKLFF.

The V gene is TRBV5-8, the J gene TRBJ2-7; 10 nucleotides agree with TRBD1. Trimming cost V 2 bases and J 10 bases; bases outside gene matches: 18. This CDR3 is built from 17 residues. The germline V gene has CDR1 SGHTS and CDR2 YDEGEE. The CDR3 reads CASSLEGQGRMGLPQYF. Here the CDR3 DNA reads TGTGCCAGCAGCTTAGAGGGACAGGGGCGAATGGGACTTCCCCAGTACTTC. Combining the CDR3 with reference TRBV5-8 and TRBJ2-7 gives the whole variable domain EAGVTQSPTHLIKTRGQQATLRCSPISGHTSVYWYQQALGLGLQFLLWYDEGEERNRGNFPPRFSGRQFPNYSSELNVNALELEDSALYLCASSLEGQGRMGLPQYFGPGTRLTVT.

This chain joins TRBV5-1 and TRBJ2-7; D tentatively reads TRBD1 or TRBD2 (5 bases each). This CDR3 contains 17 residues. Trimming took 0 bases from V and 4 from J, leaving 20 bases between them. CDR1 is SGHRS, CDR2 YFSETQ, per germline. CDR3 protein: CASSLAGAVGANYEQYF. Written as DNA, the CDR3 is TGCGCCAGCAGCTTGGCCGGGGCAGTAGGAGCCAATTACGAGCAGTACTTC.

The J gene is TRBJ2-7, the V gene TRBV7-9; 14 nucleotides line up with TRBD2. Germline CDR1 and CDR2: SEHNR and FQNEAQ (reference sequence). The CDR3 runs to 15 residues. The V gene end was trimmed by 3 bases and the J gene end by 6 bases; junction bases not matched to a gene: 4. CDR3 amino acids: CASSFQTSGRAEQYF. The CDR3 DNA reads TGTGCCAGCAGCTTCCAGACTAGCGGGAGGGCCGAGCAGTACTTC. Full variable domain (rest looked up from reference TRBV7-9 and TRBJ2-7): DTGVSQNPRHKITKRGQNVTFRCDPISEHNRLYWYRQTLGQGPEFLTYFQNEAQLEKSRLLSDRFSAERPKGSFSTLEIQRTEQGDSAMYLCASSFQTSGRAEQYFGPGTRLTVT.

This sequence joins TRBV20-1 and TRBJ1-1; 8 nucleotides match TRBD1. V lost 1 base to trimming and J lost 8 bases; unmatched junction nucleotides: 9. The length of the CDR3 is 14 residues. CDR1 is DFQATT, CDR2 SNEGSKA, per germline (reference sequence). The CDR3: CSARGAGTGQEAFF. DNA of the CDR3: TGCAGTGCTAGAGGGGCCGGGACAGGTCAGGAAGCTTTCTTT.

The gene calls are TRBV10-3 and TRBJ1-2; perhaps TRBD1 as D (6 bases). The germline gives CDR1 ENHRY, CDR2 SYGVKD. With 2 bases removed from V and 7 bases from J, the gap between germline ends came to 17 bases. The CDR3 sequence is 15 residues long. CDR3 DNA: TGTGCCATCAGTGAGGGGTTGGGACATTCAGGTGGCTACACCTTC. Translated, it gives CAISEGLGHSGGYTF.

Turning to this clonotype: Given a much more abundant clone one base away, this may be a read error. V usage is TRBV2 and J usage is TRBJ1-4, with D tentatively TRBD1 (6 bases). From germline, CDR1 is SNHLY and CDR2 FYNNEI. This CDR3 is built from 14 residues. The CDR3 protein is CVSSATHQGEKLFF. Written as DNA, the CDR3 is TGTGTCAGCAGCGCAACCCACCAGGGGGAAAAACTGTTTTTT.

This clonotype was counted between two and nine times. This chain links TRBV5-1 with TRBJ2-2; D gene unclear. The CDR3 length is 15 residues. The germline CDR1 and CDR2 sequences are SGHRS and YFSETQ. V shed 4 bases and J shed 0 bases, with 10 bases lying between them. The CDR3 spells CASSLFVANTGELFF. Written as DNA, the CDR3 is TGCGCCAGCAGCCTGTTCGTGGCGAACACCGGGGAGCTGTTTTTT.

This clonotype has at least ten counts. The chain uses TRBV5-1 and TRBJ1-4; TRBD1 matches 9 bases. CDR3 length: 15 residues. Trimming at V came to 0 bases and at J to 7 bases, leaving 4 bases not matched to a gene. CDR1 is SGHRS, CDR2 YFSETQ, per germline. The CDR3 nucleotides read TGCGCCAGCAGCTTGGCCGGGACAGGGCGTGAAAAACTGTTTTTT. As protein: CASSLAGTGREKLFF.

The chain is built from TRBV6-5 and TRBJ2-7; 7 nucleotides align to TRBD1. Germline loops: CDR1 MNHEY, CDR2 SVGAGI. After removal of 5 bases from V and 0 bases from J, the junction contained 4 bases not matched to a gene. The CDR3 is 14 amino acids. The CDR3 bases are TGTGCCAGCAGTCAACAGGGGTCCTCCTACGAGCAGTACTTC. Amino acids: CASSQQGSSYEQYF.

CDR3 in amino acids: CASRPWGGAYQETQYF. Written as DNA, the CDR3 is TGTGCCAGCAGGCCCTGGGGGGGGGCTTACCAAGAGACCCAGTACTTC. V usage is TRBV7-3 and J usage is TRBJ2-5, with TRBD2 as a possible D gene (7 bases). The CDR3 length is 16 residues. With 6 bases removed from V and 0 bases from J, the gap between germline ends came to 17 bases. Germline V gene lookup returns CDR1 SGHTA and CDR2 FQGTGA.

The rearrangement uses TRBV7-2 and TRBJ1-2; perhaps TRBD1 as D (5 bases). Trimming took off 3 bases at V and 5 bases at J, with 16 bases between the two ends. Germline V gives CDR1 SGHTA, CDR2 FQGNSA. The CDR3 sequence is 15 residues long. The CDR3 loop reads CASSFGWGIGYGYTF. CDR3 DNA sequence: TGTGCCAGCAGCTTTGGGTGGGGGATCGGGTATGGCTACACCTTC.

This clonotype occurred a few times. The rearrangement joins TRBV12-3 or TRBV12-4 to TRBJ1-3; the D gene is possibly TRBD1 (5 bases). V was shortened by 6 bases and J by 8 bases, with 20 bases between the two germline ends. The CDR3 totals 15 residues. In DNA, the CDR3 is TGTGCCAGCAGCCAGGGAAGTGCCCTGGAGGACACCATATATTTT. Residues: CASSQGSALEDTIYF.

The chain has TRBV20-1 and TRBJ2-7, with D perhaps matching TRBD2 (5 bases). This CDR3 is built from 12 residues. Germline V gene data show CDR1 as DFQATT and CDR2 as SNEGSKA (reference sequence). Between the trimmed V and J ends, which lost 3 bases and 7 bases, there was a span of 13 bases. The CDR3 region is CSASGMAGEQYF. In DNA, the CDR3 is TGCAGTGCTAGCGGGATGGCCGGGGAGCAGTACTTC.

In this sample, this clonotype turned up once. The rearrangement links TRBV29-1 to TRBJ1-4; D is undetermined. Trimming took 8 bases from V and 5 from J, leaving 12 bases between them. From germline, CDR1 is SQVTM and CDR2 ANQGSEA. There are 12 residues in the CDR3. CDR3 bases: TGCAGCTTGGCGCCAGACAATGAAAAACTGTTTTTT. Translation: CSLAPDNEKLFF.

This clonotype was detected ten times or more. The chain uses TRBV7-9 and TRBJ2-7; no clear D. Germline CDR1 SEHNR, CDR2 FQNEAQ (reference sequence). This CDR3 has 13 residues. V was shortened by 1 base and J by 4 bases, with 8 bases between the two germline ends. Here the CDR3 reads CASSLESIYEQYF. DNA for the CDR3: TGTGCCAGCAGCTTAGAGAGCATTTACGAGCAGTACTTC.

The chain uses TRBV16 and TRBJ1-2, with D hard to call. Trimming left V 2 bases short and J 5 bases short, with 9 bases between. CDR3 size: 13 residues. The germline V gene encodes CDR1 KGHSY and CDR2 FQNENV. CDR3 amino acids: CASSQEVRYGYTF. In nucleotides, the CDR3 is TGTGCCAGCAGCCAAGAGGTCCGTTATGGCTACACCTTC.

This clonotype was seen at least ten times. The rearrangement uses TRBV5-6 and TRBJ2-7; D is perhaps TRBD2 (6 bases). V dropped 4 bases and J dropped 0 bases, with 17 bases sitting between them. This CDR3 is built from 16 residues. Germline V gene data show CDR1 as SGHDT and CDR2 as YYEEEE. CDR3 sequence reads: CASSPDGGGSSYEQYF. For the CDR3, the DNA is TGTGCCAGCAGCCCGGACGGGGGAGGTTCCTCCTACGAGCAGTACTTC.

Worth noting for this clonotype: Since a much larger clone is just one base distant, this may be a read error. The rearrangement uses TRBV29-1 and TRBJ1-1; 8 nucleotides align to TRBD1. The CDR3 runs 14 residues. Per germline, CDR1 SQVTM and CDR2 ANQGSEA. The CDR3 loop reads CSVDRTGMGSEVFF. CDR3 in DNA: TGCAGCGTCGACCGGACAGGGATGGGGTCTGAAGTTTTCTTT.

The CDR3 bases are TGTGCCAGCAGCTTAATTGGGCCCTACGAGCAGTACTTC. It specifies CASSLIGPYEQYF. The chain combines TRBV11-1 with TRBJ2-7; D uncertain. The CDR3 is 13 residues long. CDR1 is SGHAT, CDR2 FQDESV, per germline (reference sequence). V lost 2 bases to trimming and J lost 2 bases, with 7 bases between them.

This rearrangement joins TRBV6-1 to TRBJ1-1; TRBD1 matches 8 bases. V was clipped by 6 bases and J by 6 bases; unmatched bases: 9. CDR3 length: 14 amino acids. Germline loops: CDR1 MNHNS, CDR2 SASEGT. The CDR3 here is CASRDNPGGPEAFF. The DNA for the CDR3 is TGTGCCAGCAGGGACAATCCAGGGGGCCCTGAAGCTTTCTTT.

Ten or more counts support this clonotype. The CDR3 DNA is TGTGCCAGTAGTATCCAGGGGAACTATGGCTACACCTTC. It codes for CASSIQGNYGYTF. V gene TRBV19 combines with J gene TRBJ1-2, with D perhaps TRBD1 (6 bases). The germline V and J ends were trimmed by 3 bases and 2 bases, with 7 bases remaining between them. Germline CDR1 reads LNHDA; CDR2 reads SQIVND (reference sequence). This CDR3 has 13 amino acids. Complete variable domain (other parts from reference TRBV19 and TRBJ1-2): DGGITQSPKYLFRKEGQNVTLSCEQNLNHDAMYWYRQDPGQGLRLIYYSQIVNDFQKGDIAEGYSVSREKKESFPLTVTSAQKNPTAFYLCASSIQGNYGYTFGSGTRLTVV.

This chain connects TRBV11-1 to TRBJ2-5; D may be TRBD1 or TRBD2 (7 bases each). V was pared by 5 bases and J by 6 bases, with 16 bases between. Germline values: CDR1 SGHAT, CDR2 FQDESV (reference sequence). The CDR3 runs 14 residues. DNA of the CDR3: TGTGCCAGCAGCCCAGGGGGGGGAGTAAAGACCCAGTACTTC. Translation: CASSPGGGVKTQYF.

The chain couples TRBV25-1 to TRBJ2-7; D might be TRBD2 (6 bases). Trimming removed 1 base at V and 3 bases at J, with 16 bases between. This CDR3 has 16 amino acids. Per germline, CDR1 MGHDK and CDR2 SYGVNS. The CDR3 reads CASSEFLGRGSYEQYF. The CDR3 DNA follows: TGTGCCAGCAGTGAATTCTTGGGGCGGGGTAGCTACGAGCAGTACTTC.